This T cell receptor beta chain is from a study of T cell changes during pregnancy in multiple sclerosis. CDR1 SGHNT and CDR2 YENEEA come from the germline V gene. V was pared by 5 bases and J by 8 bases, with 8 bases of the junction left unmatched. The CDR3 consists of 13 residues. Using immunoSEQ multiplex PCR, the repertoire was profiled, and TCRdb retains in-frame clones only, with some absent. The sample comprises under 110,000 clones, roughly 92% of which are singletons, and approximately 1.6% rests with the top ten. This clone was counted a single time. This TCR came from a female donor with multiple sclerosis, enrolled in a pregnancy study. The sequenced sample was peripheral blood, obtained after pregnancy. V gene TRBV11-3 combines with J gene TRBJ2-7, with 8 bases that match TRBD1. CDR3 sequence reads: CASSPHRQGKQYF. The DNA for the CDR3 is TGTGCCAGCAGCCCGCACCGACAGGGGAAGCAGTACTTC.